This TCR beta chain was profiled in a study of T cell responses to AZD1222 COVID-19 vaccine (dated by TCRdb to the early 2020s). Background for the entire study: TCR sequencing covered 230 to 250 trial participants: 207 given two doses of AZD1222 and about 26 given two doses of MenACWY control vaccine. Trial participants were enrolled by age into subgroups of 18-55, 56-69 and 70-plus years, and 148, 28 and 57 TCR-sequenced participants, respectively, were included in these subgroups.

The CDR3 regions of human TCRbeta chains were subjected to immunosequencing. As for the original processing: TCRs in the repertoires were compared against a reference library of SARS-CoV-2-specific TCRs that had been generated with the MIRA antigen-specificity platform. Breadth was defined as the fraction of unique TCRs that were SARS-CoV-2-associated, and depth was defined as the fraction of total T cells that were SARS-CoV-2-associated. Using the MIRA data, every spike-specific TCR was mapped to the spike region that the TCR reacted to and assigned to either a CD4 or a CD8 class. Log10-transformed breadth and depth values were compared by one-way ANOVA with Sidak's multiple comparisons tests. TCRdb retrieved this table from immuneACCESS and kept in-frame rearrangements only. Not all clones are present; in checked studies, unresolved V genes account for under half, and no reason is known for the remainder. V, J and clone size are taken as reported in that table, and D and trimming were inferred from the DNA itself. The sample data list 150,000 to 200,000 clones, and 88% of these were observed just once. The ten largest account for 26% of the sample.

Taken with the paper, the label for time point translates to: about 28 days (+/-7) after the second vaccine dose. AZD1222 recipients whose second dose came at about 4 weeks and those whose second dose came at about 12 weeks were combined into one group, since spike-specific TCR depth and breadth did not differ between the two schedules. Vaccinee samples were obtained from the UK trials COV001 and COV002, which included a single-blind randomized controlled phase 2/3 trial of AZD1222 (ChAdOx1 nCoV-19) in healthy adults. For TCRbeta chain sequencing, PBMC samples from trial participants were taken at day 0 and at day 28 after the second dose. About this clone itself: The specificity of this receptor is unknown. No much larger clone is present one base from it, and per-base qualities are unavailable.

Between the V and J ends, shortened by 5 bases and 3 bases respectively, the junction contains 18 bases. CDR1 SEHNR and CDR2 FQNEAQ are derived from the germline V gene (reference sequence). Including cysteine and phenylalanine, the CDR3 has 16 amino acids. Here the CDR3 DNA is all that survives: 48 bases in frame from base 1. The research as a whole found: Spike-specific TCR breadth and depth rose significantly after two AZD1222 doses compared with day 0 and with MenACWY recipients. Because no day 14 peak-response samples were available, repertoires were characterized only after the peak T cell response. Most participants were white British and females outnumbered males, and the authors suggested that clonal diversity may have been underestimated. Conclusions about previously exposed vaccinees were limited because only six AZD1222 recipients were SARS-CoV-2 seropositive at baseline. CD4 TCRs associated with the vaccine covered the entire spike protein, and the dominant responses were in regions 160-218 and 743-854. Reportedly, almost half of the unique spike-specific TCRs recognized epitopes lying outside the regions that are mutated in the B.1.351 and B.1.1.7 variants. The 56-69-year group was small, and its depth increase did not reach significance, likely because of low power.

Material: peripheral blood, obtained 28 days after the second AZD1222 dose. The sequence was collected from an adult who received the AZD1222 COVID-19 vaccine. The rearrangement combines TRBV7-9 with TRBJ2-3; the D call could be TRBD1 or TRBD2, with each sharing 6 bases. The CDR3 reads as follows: CASSLIRGTRTDTQYF. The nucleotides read TGTGCCAGCAGCCTCATTAGGGGGACTCGAACAGATACGCAGTATTTT.